The sequence of this T cell receptor beta chain was determined in a study of blood T cells in healthy people across ages. Findings of the study overall: Unsorted PBMCs blocked a conclusive comparison of naive and antigen-experienced cells. Significant beta diversity loss was already apparent by age roughly 43, declining roughly linearly.

The people who gave samples were healthy Caucasians from Russia, aged roughly 6 to 95. The CDR3 is 15 amino acids. Trimming removed 1 base from V and 7 bases from J, with 13 bases in between. CDR1 and CDR2 from the germline V gene are SGHTA and FQGNSA. PCR was performed a second time for about 6 to 12 cycles using a sample-barcoded 5' primer and a J-beta primer mix. Unique molecular identifiers of 12 random nucleotides labeled each cDNA. Via MiXCR, TCRdb re-called the 5' RACE reads, giving one row per CDR3 protein. The sample lists 1.5 million to 2 million distinct CDR3 sequences; 49% were seen once. Details on this clonotype: Its antigen is unknown.

The sequenced sample consisted of blood. The genes are TRBV7-2 and TRBJ1-4; D not resolved. This clonotype was obtained from a woman between 35 and 50 years old in good health. CDR3 coding DNA: TGTGCCAGCAGCTTAGTCCGATTAGGAGGTGAAAAACTGTTTTTT. Translating gives CASSLVRLGGEKLFF.